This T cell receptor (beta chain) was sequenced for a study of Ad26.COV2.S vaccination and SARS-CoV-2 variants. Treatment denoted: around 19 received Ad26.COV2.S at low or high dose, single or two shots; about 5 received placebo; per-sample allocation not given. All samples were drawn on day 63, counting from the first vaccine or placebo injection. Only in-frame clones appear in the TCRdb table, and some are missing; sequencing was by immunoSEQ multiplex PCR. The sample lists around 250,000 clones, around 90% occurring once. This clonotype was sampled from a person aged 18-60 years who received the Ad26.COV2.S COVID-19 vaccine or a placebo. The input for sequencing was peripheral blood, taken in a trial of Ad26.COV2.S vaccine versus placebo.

This chain's CDR3 is CASSQDTGAGEQFF. The CDR3 nucleotides are TGCGCCAGCAGCCAAGATACGGGGGCAGGCGAGCAGTTCTTC. The chain links TRBV4-3 to TRBJ2-1; possibly TRBD1 or TRBD2 for D (6 bases each). CDR1 and CDR2 from the germline V gene are LGHNA and YSLEER. Between the trimmed V and J ends, which lost 0 bases and 10 bases, there was a span of 13 bases. This CDR3 has 14 residues.